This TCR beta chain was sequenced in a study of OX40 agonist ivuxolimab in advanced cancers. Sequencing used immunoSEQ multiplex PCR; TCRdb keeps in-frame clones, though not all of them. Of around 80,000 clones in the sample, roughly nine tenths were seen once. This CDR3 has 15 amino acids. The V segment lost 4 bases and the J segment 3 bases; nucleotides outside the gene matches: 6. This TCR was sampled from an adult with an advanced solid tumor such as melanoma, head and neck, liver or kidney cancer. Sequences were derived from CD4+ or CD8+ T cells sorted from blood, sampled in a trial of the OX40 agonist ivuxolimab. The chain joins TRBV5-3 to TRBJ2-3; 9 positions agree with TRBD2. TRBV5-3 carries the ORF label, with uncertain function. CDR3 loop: CARSPGLAPTDTQYF. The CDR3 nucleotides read TGTGCCAGAAGCCCGGGACTAGCACCAACAGATACGCAGTATTTT.